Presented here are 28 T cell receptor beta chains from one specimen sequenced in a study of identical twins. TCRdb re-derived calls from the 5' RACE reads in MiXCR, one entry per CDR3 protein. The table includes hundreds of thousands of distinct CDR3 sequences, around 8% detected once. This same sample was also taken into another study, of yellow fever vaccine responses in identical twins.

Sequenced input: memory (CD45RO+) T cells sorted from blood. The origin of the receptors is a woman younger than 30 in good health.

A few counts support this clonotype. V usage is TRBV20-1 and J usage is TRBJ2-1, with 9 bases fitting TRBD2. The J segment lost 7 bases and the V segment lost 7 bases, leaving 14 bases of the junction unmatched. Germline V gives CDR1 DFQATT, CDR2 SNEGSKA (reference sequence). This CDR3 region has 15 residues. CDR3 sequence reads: CSVSRTSGRYNEQFF. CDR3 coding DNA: TGCAGTGTCTCTAGAACCAGCGGGAGGTATAATGAGCAGTTCTTC.

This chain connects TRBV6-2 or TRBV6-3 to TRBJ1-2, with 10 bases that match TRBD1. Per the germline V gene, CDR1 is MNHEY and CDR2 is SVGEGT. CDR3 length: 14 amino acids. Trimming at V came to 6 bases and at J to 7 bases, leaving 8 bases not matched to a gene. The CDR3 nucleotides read TGTGCCAGCAGACCCCCGGGACAGGGGATTGGCTACACCTTC. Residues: CASRPPGQGIGYTF.

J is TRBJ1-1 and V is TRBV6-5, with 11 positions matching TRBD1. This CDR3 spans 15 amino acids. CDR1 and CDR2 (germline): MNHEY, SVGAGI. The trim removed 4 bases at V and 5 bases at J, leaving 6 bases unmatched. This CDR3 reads CASSSAGTGGTEAFF. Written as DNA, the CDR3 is TGTGCCAGCAGTTCCGCCGGGACAGGGGGGACTGAAGCTTTCTTT.

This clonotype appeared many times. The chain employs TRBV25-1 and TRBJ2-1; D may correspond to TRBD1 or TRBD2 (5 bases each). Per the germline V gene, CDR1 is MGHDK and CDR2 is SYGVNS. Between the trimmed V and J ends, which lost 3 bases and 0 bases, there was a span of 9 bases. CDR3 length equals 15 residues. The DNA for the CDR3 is TGTGCCAGCAGTGATTGGGGGAGCTCCTACAATGAGCAGTTCTTC. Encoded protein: CASSDWGSSYNEQFF.

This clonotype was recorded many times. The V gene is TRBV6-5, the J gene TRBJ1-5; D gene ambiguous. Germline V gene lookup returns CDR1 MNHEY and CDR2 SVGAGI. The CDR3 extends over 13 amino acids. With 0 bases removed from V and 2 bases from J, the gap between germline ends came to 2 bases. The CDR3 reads CASSYSRNQPQHF. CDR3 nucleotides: TGTGCCAGCAGTTACTCTCGCAATCAGCCCCAGCATTTT.

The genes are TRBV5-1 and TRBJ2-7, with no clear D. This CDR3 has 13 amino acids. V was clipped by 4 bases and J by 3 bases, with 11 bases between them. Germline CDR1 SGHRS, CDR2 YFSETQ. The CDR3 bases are TGCGCCAGCAGCGGTACACCCAACTACGAGCAGTACTTC. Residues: CASSGTPNYEQYF.

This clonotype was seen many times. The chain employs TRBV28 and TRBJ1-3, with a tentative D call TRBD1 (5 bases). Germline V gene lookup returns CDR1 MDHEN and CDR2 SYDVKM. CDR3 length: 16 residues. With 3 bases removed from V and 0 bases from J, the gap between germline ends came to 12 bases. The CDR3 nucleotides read TGTGCCAGCAGTTTCAACGTCGGGGGCTCTGGAAACACCATATATTTT. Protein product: CASSFNVGGSGNTIYF.

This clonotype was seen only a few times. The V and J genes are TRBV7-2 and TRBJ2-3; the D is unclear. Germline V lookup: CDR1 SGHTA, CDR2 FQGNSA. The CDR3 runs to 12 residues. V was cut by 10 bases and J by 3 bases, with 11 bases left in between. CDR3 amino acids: CATGVRTDTQYF. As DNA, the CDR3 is TGTGCCACTGGGGTTAGGACAGATACGCAGTATTTT.

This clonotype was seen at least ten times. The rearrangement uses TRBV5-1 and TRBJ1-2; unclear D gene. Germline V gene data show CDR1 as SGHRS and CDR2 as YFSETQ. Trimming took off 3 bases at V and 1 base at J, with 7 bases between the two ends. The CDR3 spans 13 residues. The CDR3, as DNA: TGCGCCAGCAGCTCCGCCGGTAACTATGGCTACACCTTC. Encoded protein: CASSSAGNYGYTF.

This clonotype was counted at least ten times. CDR3 region: CASSLYGTQETQYF. CDR3 nucleotides: TGCGCCAGCAGCTTGTACGGGACGCAAGAGACCCAGTACTTC. The chain recombines TRBV5-1 with TRBJ2-5, with D tentatively TRBD1 or TRBD2 (5 bases each). The ends were cut back, 1 base at V and 2 bases at J, with 9 bases in the middle. From germline, CDR1 is SGHRS and CDR2 YFSETQ. This CDR3 has 14 residues.

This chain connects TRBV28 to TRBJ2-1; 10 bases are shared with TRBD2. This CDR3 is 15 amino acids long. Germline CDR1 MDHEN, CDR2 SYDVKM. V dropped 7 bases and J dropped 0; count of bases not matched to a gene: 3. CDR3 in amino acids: CASKSGGGSYNEQFF. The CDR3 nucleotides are TGTGCCAGCAAAAGCGGGGGGGGCTCCTACAATGAGCAGTTCTTC.

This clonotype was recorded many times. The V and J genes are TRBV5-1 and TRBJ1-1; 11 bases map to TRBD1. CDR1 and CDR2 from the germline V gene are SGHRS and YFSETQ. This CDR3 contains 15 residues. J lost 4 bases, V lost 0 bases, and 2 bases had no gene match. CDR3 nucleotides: TGCGCCAGCAGCTTGGAAGGGACAGGGGGCACTGAAGCTTTCTTT. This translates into CASSLEGTGGTEAFF.

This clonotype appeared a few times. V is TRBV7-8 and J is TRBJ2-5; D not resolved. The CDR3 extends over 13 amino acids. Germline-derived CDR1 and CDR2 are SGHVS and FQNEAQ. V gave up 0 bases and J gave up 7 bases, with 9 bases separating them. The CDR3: CASSLADETTQYF. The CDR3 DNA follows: TGTGCCAGCAGCTTAGCAGATGAAACGACCCAGTACTTC.

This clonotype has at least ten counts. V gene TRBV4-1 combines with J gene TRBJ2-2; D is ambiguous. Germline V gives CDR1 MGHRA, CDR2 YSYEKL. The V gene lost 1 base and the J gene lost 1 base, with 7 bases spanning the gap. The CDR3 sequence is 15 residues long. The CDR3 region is CASSQVMGNTGELFF. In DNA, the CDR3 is TGCGCCAGCAGCCAAGTAATGGGGAACACCGGGGAGCTGTTTTTT.

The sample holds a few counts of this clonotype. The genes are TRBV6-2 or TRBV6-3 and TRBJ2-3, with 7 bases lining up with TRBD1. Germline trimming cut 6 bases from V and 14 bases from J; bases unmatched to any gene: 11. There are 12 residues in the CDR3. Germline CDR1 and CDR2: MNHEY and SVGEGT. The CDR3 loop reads CASSSGTVSSYF. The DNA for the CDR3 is TGTGCCAGCAGCTCTGGGACAGTTTCTTCGTATTTT.

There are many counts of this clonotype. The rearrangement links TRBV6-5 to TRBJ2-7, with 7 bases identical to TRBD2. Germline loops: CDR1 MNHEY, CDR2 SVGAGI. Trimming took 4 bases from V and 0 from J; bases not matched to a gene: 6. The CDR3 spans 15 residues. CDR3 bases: TGTGCCAGCAGTTCGGGAGGTCGTTCCTCCTACGAGCAGTACTTC. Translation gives CASSSGGRSSYEQYF.

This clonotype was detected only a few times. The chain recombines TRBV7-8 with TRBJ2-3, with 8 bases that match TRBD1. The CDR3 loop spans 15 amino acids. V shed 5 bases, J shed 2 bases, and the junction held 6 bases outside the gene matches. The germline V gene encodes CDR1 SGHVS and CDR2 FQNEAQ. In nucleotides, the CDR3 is TGTGCCAGCAGCAGGGACAGGTTATACACAGATACGCAGTATTTT. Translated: CASSRDRLYTDTQYF.

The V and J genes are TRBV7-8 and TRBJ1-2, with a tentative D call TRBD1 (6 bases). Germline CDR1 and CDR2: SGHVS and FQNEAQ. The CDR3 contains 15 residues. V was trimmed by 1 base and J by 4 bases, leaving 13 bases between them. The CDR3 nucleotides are TGTGCCAGCAGCTTAGAGGGGGTCCTGGGCTATGGCTACACCTTC. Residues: CASSLEGVLGYGYTF. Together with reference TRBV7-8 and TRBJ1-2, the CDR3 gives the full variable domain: GAGVSQSPRYKVAKRGQDVALRCDPISGHVSLFWYQQALGQGPEFLTYFQNEAQLDKSGLPSDRFFAERPEGSVSTLKIQRTQQEDSAVYLCASSLEGVLGYGYTFGSGTRLTVV.

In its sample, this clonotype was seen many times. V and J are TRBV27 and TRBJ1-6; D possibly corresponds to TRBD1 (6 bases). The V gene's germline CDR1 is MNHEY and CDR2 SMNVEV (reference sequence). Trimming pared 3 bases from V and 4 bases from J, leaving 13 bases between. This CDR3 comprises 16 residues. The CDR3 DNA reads TGTGCCAGCAGTTTTACCCAAACAGGGTATAATTCACCCCTCCACTTT. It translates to CASSFTQTGYNSPLHF.

The CDR3 bases are TGCAGTGCTCCTGGAGGGGGTGGTGAGACCCAGTACTTC. Translating it yields CSAPGGGGETQYF. This chain uses TRBV20-1 with TRBJ2-5; D is perhaps TRBD1 or TRBD2 (6 bases each). From germline, CDR1 is DFQATT and CDR2 SNEGSKA (reference sequence). The CDR3 spans 13 residues. V lost 5 bases and J 5 bases, leaving 15 bases between the germline ends.

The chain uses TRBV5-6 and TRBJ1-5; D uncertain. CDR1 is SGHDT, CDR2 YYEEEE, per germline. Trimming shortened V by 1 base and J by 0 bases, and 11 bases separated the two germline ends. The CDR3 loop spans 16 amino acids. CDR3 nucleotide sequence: TGTGCCAGCAGCTTGCGGGCCACTCATAGCAATCAGCCCCAGCATTTT. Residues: CASSLRATHSNQPQHF.

CDR3 amino acids: CARSFAHRFAKNIQYF. In DNA, the CDR3 is TGTGCCAGAAGCTTCGCACACAGGTTCGCCAAAAACATTCAGTACTTC. J is TRBJ2-4 and V is TRBV5-3, with a tentative D call TRBD1 (5 bases). TRBV5-3 falls under the ORF class, with uncertain function. CDR3 length equals 16 residues. Trimming left V 2 bases short and J 1 base short, with 13 bases between.

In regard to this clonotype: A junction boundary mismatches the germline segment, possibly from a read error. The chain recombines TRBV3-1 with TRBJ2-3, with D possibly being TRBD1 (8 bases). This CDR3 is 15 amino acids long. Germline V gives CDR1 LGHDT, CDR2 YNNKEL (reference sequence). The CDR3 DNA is TGTGCCTGCAGCCAAGCGGGACAGGAGACAGATACGCAGTATTTT. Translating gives CACSQAGQETDTQYF.

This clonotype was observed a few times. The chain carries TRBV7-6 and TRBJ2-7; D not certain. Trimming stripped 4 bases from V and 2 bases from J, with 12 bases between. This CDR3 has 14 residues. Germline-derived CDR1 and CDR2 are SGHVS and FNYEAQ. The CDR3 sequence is CASSSAARAYEQYF. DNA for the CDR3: TGTGCCAGCAGCTCCGCGGCCAGAGCCTACGAGCAGTACTTC.

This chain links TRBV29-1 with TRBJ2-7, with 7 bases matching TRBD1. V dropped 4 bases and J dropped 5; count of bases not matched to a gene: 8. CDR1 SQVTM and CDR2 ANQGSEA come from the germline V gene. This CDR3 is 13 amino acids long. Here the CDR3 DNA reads TGCAGCGTTGTTAGACAGGGTAGCAACGAGCAGTACTTC. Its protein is CSVVRQGSNEQYF.

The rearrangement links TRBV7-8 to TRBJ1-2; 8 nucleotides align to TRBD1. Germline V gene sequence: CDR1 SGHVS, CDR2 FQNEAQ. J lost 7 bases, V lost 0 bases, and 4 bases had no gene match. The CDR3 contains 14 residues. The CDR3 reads CASSLAGQGAGYTF. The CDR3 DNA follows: TGTGCCAGCAGCTTAGCGGGGCAGGGGGCTGGCTACACCTTC.

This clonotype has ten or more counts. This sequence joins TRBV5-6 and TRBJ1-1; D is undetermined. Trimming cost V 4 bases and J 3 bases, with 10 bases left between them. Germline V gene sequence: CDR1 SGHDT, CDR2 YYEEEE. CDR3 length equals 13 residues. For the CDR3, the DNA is TGTGCCAGCAGCCTGATTCAGGACACTGAAGCTTTCTTT. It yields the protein CASSLIQDTEAFF.

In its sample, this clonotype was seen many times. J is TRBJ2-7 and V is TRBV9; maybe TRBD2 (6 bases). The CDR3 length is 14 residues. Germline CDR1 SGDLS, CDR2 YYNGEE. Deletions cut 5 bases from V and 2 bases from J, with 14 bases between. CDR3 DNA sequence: TGTGCCAGCAGTGGCCGGGACTCTCCCTACGAGCAGTACTTC. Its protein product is CASSGRDSPYEQYF. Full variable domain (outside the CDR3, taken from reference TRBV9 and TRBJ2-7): DSGVTQTPKHLITATGQRVTLRCSPRSGDLSVYWYQQSLDQGLQFLIQYYNGEERAKGNILERFSAQQFPDLHSELNLSSLELGDSALYFCASSGRDSPYEQYFGPGTRLTVT.